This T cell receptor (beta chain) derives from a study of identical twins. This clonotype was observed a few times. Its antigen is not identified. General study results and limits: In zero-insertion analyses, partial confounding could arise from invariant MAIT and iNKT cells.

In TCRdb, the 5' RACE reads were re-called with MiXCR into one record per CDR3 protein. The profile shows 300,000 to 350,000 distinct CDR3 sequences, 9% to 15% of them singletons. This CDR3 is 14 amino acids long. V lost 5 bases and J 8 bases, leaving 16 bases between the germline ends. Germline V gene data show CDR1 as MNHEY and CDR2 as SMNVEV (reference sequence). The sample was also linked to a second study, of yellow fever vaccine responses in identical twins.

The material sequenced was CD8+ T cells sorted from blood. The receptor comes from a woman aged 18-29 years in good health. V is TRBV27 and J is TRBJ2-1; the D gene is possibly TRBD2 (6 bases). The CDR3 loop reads CASSHGPGRYEQFF. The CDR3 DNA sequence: TGTGCCAGCAGTCACGGTCCGGGGAGGTATGAGCAGTTCTTC.